Shown below are 20 T cell receptor beta chains from a single sample sequenced in a study of graft-versus-host responses after intestinal transplantation. Sequencing used immunoSEQ multiplex PCR; TCRdb keeps in-frame clones, though not all of them. The data contain 20,000 to 25,000 clones, approximately 40% of them singletons. The authors combined some 200,000 CFSE-labeled responder cells with some 200,000 irradiated, violet-dye-labeled stimulator cells in plates. Sequencing was performed on alloreactive CD8+ T cells from a mixed lymphocyte reaction culture, taken before intestinal transplant. Subset of the sample: CFSE-low proliferating T cells sorted from approximately six-day pre-transplant mixed lymphocyte reaction (GvH or HvG direction). The origin of the receptors is a human patient who received an intestinal transplant.

The chain has TRBV7-9 and TRBJ2-7; D perhaps matches TRBD2 (5 bases). Germline CDR1 is SEHNR and CDR2 is FQNEAQ (reference sequence). This CDR3 spans 13 amino acids. V lost 2 bases to trimming and J lost 1 base, with 6 bases between them. In nucleotides, the CDR3 is TGTGCCAGCAGCTTACCGGGGTCCTACGAGCAGTACTTC. Amino acid sequence: CASSLPGSYEQYF.

The CDR3 DNA follows: TGTGCCAGCAGTGAACCCCACTCGCGGGAGAGAGCCTACGAGCAGTACTTC. Translating gives CASSEPHSRERAYEQYF. This sequence joins TRBV25-1 and TRBJ2-7; 7 bases align to TRBD2. Per germline, CDR1 MGHDK and CDR2 SYGVNS. The CDR3 contains 17 residues. The junction had 12 bases not matched to a gene; V was cut back by 2 bases and J by 2 bases.

This clone was detected once. The chain links TRBV11-3 to TRBJ2-1, with unresolved D. From germline, CDR1 is SGHNT and CDR2 YENEEA. The CDR3 runs to 11 residues. Trimming stripped 2 bases from V and 6 bases from J, with 2 bases between. The CDR3 nucleotides read TGTGCCAGCAGCTTATCCAATGAGCAGTTCTTC. Translation: CASSLSNEQFF.

The CDR3 loop is CASSVWGGSDTQYF. The CDR3 DNA is TGTGCCAGCAGCGTATGGGGCGGCTCAGATACGCAGTATTTT. This chain links TRBV9 with TRBJ2-3, with D tentatively TRBD1 (5 bases). The V end lost 1 base, the J end lost 4 bases, and 10 bases lay between the germline ends. The CDR3 is 14 amino acids. CDR1 and CDR2 from the germline V gene are SGDLS and YYNGEE.

This clone was counted between two and nine times. The CDR3, as DNA: TGTGCCAGCATGTTCGGACAGGTAAAGTACGAGCAGTACTTC. Its protein product is CASMFGQVKYEQYF. V gene TRBV6-5 combines with J gene TRBJ2-7, with 7 nucleotides matching TRBD1. The V segment lost 7 bases and the J segment 4 bases; nucleotides outside the gene matches: 10. Germline assignment: CDR1 MNHEY and CDR2 SVGAGI. The CDR3 length is 14 residues.

Relative to its sample, this clone is medium-sized. The rearrangement links TRBV10-1 to TRBJ2-1; D not certain. The CDR3 contains 14 residues. The V end was cut by 0 bases, the J end by 4 bases, with 7 bases between. CDR1 is WNHNN, CDR2 SYGVQD, per germline (reference sequence). CDR3 protein: CASSESVLYNEQFF. DNA for the CDR3: TGCGCCAGCAGTGAGTCGGTATTGTACAATGAGCAGTTCTTC.

The J gene is TRBJ2-1, the V gene TRBV30, with 13 bases fitting TRBD2. This CDR3 has 18 residues. V dropped 3 bases and J dropped 2; count of bases not matched to a gene: 10. Germline V gene data show CDR1 as GTSNPN and CDR2 as SVGIG (reference sequence). DNA for the CDR3: TGTGCCTGGAGCGACTCGGGACTAGCGGGACCACCCTACAATGAGCAGTTCTTC. Translating gives CAWSDSGLAGPPYNEQFF.

As to this clone: Since no conserved phenylalanine or tryptophan closes the CDR3, a read error is the likely cause. The J gene is TRBJ1-2, the V gene TRBV28; D remains ambiguous. This CDR3 is built from 14 residues. V dropped 1 base and J dropped 0 bases, with 6 bases sitting between them. Germline values: CDR1 MDHEN, CDR2 SYDVKM. CDR3 protein: CASSLSGSNYGYTL. The CDR3, as DNA: TGTGCCAGCAGTTTATCCGGCTCTAACTATGGCTACACCCTC.

The gene calls are TRBV6-5 and TRBJ2-3, with a possible D match to TRBD2 (5 bases). V was trimmed by 2 bases and J by 4 bases, leaving 16 bases between them. CDR1 is MNHEY and CDR2 is SVGAGI in the germline V gene. The CDR3 totals 16 residues. CDR3 bases: TGTGCCAGCAGTTACCAAGGACGGGGAGCTGCAGATACGCAGTATTTT. This codes for CASSYQGRGAADTQYF.

The gene calls are TRBV7-9 and TRBJ1-1; D remains unclear. CDR1 is SEHNR and CDR2 is FQNEAQ in the germline V gene (reference sequence). V was clipped by 3 bases and J by 8 bases, with 10 bases between them. This CDR3 is 12 amino acids long. The DNA of the CDR3 is TGTGCCAGCAGCTTTAGTATCGTAGAAGCTTTCTTT. Translating gives CASSFSIVEAFF. The variable domain in full, completed from reference TRBV7-9 and TRBJ1-1, reads DTGVSQNPRHKITKRGQNVTFRCDPISEHNRLYWYRQTLGQGPEFLTYFQNEAQLEKSRLLSDRFSAERPKGSFSTLEIQRTEQGDSAMYLCASSFSIVEAFFGQGTRLTVV.

The V and J genes are TRBV27 and TRBJ1-5, with TRBD1 as a possible D gene (6 bases). The CDR3 has 15 amino acids. CDR1 and CDR2 from the germline V gene are MNHEY and SMNVEV (reference sequence). The V end lost 0 bases, the J end lost 7 bases, and 13 bases lay between the germline ends. Written as DNA, the CDR3 is TGTGCCAGCAGTTTATCGTCGGGGGGCCGACAGCCCCAGCATTTT. This gives the protein CASSLSSGGRQPQHF.

V is TRBV29-1 and J is TRBJ2-1; 13 nucleotides agree with TRBD2. Germline CDR1 SQVTM, CDR2 ANQGSEA. CDR3 size: 15 residues. V lost 1 base to trimming and J lost 8 bases; unmatched junction nucleotides: 5. The CDR3 protein is CSVEGTSGSSYEQFF. CDR3 nucleotide sequence: TGCAGCGTTGAAGGGACTAGCGGGAGTAGTTATGAGCAGTTCTTC.

About this clone: The germline gene is not matched at one end of the junction; a read error may be the cause. This chain joins TRBV5-1 and TRBJ1-3; possible D gene TRBD1, 5 bases. The length of the CDR3 is 13 residues. Germline CDR1 and CDR2: SGHRS and YFSETQ. The CDR3 sequence is CANSFPGENTIYF. The CDR3 DNA is TGCGCCAACAGCTTCCCGGGGGAAAACACCATATATTTT.

This clone showed up just a few times. This rearrangement joins TRBV5-4 to TRBJ1-1; tentatively, D is TRBD1 (6 bases). This CDR3 spans 13 amino acids. With 3 bases removed from V and 8 bases from J, the gap between germline ends came to 14 bases. From germline, CDR1 is SGHNT and CDR2 YYREEE (reference sequence). CDR3 nucleotide sequence: TGTGCCAGCAGCTCCTTTACCGGGACAGAAGCTTTCTTT. Its translation is CASSSFTGTEAFF.

CDR3 region: CASSLDKGFTEAFF. The DNA of the CDR3 is TGTGCCAGCAGCTTAGATAAGGGATTCACTGAAGCTTTCTTT. The chain links TRBV7-9 to TRBJ1-1; D unclear. Trimming took 1 base from V and 4 from J, leaving 10 bases between them. The CDR3 spans 14 residues. The germline gives CDR1 SEHNR, CDR2 FQNEAQ (reference sequence).

This clone was seen a few times. V usage is TRBV5-1 and J usage is TRBJ2-3, with 10 bases fitting TRBD2. Germline values: CDR1 SGHRS, CDR2 YFSETQ. The CDR3 covers 17 residues. With V trimmed by 1 base and J by 8 bases, 13 bases remained unmatched. In DNA form, the CDR3 reads TGCGCCAGCAGCTTGAATCTAGCGGGAGCCTTTTGGAGTACGCAGTATTTT. Residues: CASSLNLAGAFWSTQYF.

This clone has just one count. V gene TRBV7-9 combines with J gene TRBJ2-7; D is uncertain. CDR3 length: 12 residues. Trimming removed 3 bases at V and 6 bases at J, with 9 bases between. Germline V gene sequence: CDR1 SEHNR, CDR2 FQNEAQ (reference sequence). The CDR3 coding sequence is TGTGCCAGCAGCTTGCCTGGGTCCGAGCAGTACTTC. Translation: CASSLPGSEQYF.

The CDR3 DNA reads TGTGCCAGTAGCCCTGGGGCTAGCGGGGTGTACAATGAGCAGTTCTTC. It encodes CASSPGASGVYNEQFF. V is TRBV19 and J is TRBJ2-1; TRBD2 matches at 9 bases. The CDR3 length is 16 residues. The V gene's germline CDR1 is LNHDA and CDR2 SQIVND (reference sequence). V lost 6 bases, J lost 4 bases, and 10 bases stayed unmatched.

The chain combines TRBV27 with TRBJ2-1; D not certain. CDR3 length: 12 amino acids. The V gene's germline CDR1 is MNHEY and CDR2 SMNVEV (reference sequence). Trimming cost V 3 bases and J 9 bases, with 9 bases left between them. In DNA form, the CDR3 reads TGTGCCAGCAGTTTCCCGGAAGGTGAGCAGTTCTTC. Protein product: CASSFPEGEQFF.

This clone showed up just a few times. The V and J genes are TRBV6-1 and TRBJ1-2; D ambiguous. Germline V gene sequence: CDR1 MNHNS, CDR2 SASEGT. V was cut by 6 bases and J by 1 base, with 9 bases left in between. The CDR3 sequence is 13 residues long. CDR3 region: CASSRANNYGYTF. The DNA of the CDR3 is TGTGCCAGCAGCCGCGCGAATAACTATGGCTACACCTTC.